This T cell receptor (beta chain) was documented in a study of cytomegalovirus exposure and HLA in healthy donors. General study points: Under in vitro conditions, three CMV-associated chains were confirmed as specific for CMV antigens. Analyses of presence/absence relied on an assumption of roughly uniform sequencing depth across donors. Most TCR sequences were seen very rarely across donors, but some public TCRs occurred in many.

The PCR was carried out with 60 Vbeta primers and 13 Jbeta primers. Using immunoSEQ multiplex PCR, the repertoire was profiled, and TCRdb retains in-frame clones only, with some absent. The sample has roughly 200,000 clones; 55% to 75% are singletons. About this clone: What it recognizes is unknown.

Germline V gene lookup returns CDR1 MRHNA and CDR2 SNTAGT. The CDR3 covers 14 residues. Between the trimmed V and J ends, which lost 7 bases and 1 base, there was a span of 13 bases. Specimen: PBMCs. The sequence came from a man aged 35-49 years in good health and CMV-seropositive. J is TRBJ1-1 and V is TRBV6-4; D ambiguous. The CDR3 loop reads CASTPSTRNTEAFF. As DNA, the CDR3 is TGTGCCAGCACCCCTTCGACACGGAACACTGAAGCTTTCTTT.